This T cell receptor beta chain was sequenced for a study of shared clonotypes between healthy human individuals. Study at large: Three plates were used per donor for CD4 naive, three for CD4 memory, two for CD8 naive and one for CD8 memory.

CDR1 and CDR2 (germline): SGHTS, YDEGEE. V dropped 1 base and J dropped 5 bases, with 3 bases sitting between them. The CDR3 loop spans 11 amino acids. Many counts were recorded for this clone. Measured with immunoSEQ multiplex PCR; TCRdb has only the in-frame clones, and not every one. The sample has over 950,000 clones; 70% to 80% are singletons. The TCR comes from a man aged 18 to 30 in good health. Some clones in this sample may be carry-over from other donors' samples. The rearrangement joins TRBV5-8 to TRBJ2-5; D is undetermined. Specimen: memory CD4+ T cells from PBMCs. The subset: CD45RA-negative fraction. CDR3 sequence (DNA): TGTGCCAGCAGCTTGACGGAGACCCAGTACTTC. Its protein is CASSLTETQYF.